The 10 T cell receptor beta chains in this list originate from one sample, sequenced in a study of Ad26.COV2.S vaccination and SARS-CoV-2 variants. Treatment of the sample: roughly 19 received Ad26.COV2.S at low or high dose, single or two shots; 5 received placebo; per-sample allocation not given. The investigators took samples on day 63 after the first vaccine or placebo injection. The repertoire was sequenced with immunoSEQ multiplex PCR; TCRdb's copy has only in-frame clones and lacks some. The sample shows hundreds of thousands of clones, 75% to 90% of them seen only once. Sequenced material: peripheral blood, taken in a trial of Ad26.COV2.S vaccine versus placebo. The origin of the receptors is a person between 18 and 59 years old who received the Ad26.COV2.S COVID-19 vaccine or a placebo.

V usage is TRBV6-2 or TRBV6-3 and J usage is TRBJ2-3; TRBD1 might be the D (5 bases). The CDR3 has 16 amino acids. CDR1 and CDR2 (germline): MNHEY, SVGEGT. Trimming left V 5 bases short and J 0 bases short, with 15 bases between. CDR3 amino acids: CASSPDPGPSTDTQYF. The CDR3 nucleotides read TGTGCCAGCAGTCCGGACCCAGGGCCTAGCACAGATACGCAGTATTTT.

This chain joins TRBV5-5 and TRBJ2-7; D may be TRBD1 (7 bases). V was clipped by 4 bases and J by 5 bases, with 13 bases between them. Germline loops: CDR1 SGHKS, CDR2 YYEKEE (reference sequence). This CDR3 spans 13 amino acids. This CDR3 is CASSPQGGNEQYF. The CDR3 region has the DNA TGTGCCAGCAGCCCTCAGGGGGGCAACGAGCAGTACTTC.

The V and J genes are TRBV20-1 and TRBJ1-2; a possible D gene is TRBD1 (5 bases). V lost 3 bases and J lost 8, with 13 bases in between. The CDR3 loop spans 12 amino acids. From germline, CDR1 is DFQATT and CDR2 SNEGSKA (reference sequence). The CDR3 nucleotides read TGCAGTGCTAGTGGTCTTAGGGGCGGCTACACCTTC. This translates into CSASGLRGGYTF.

J is TRBJ1-1 and V is TRBV28; no reliable D call. The germline V gene encodes CDR1 MDHEN and CDR2 SYDVKM. Deletions cut 3 bases from V and 1 base from J, with 9 bases between. The CDR3 has 14 residues. CDR3: CASSFVGQNTEAFF. In nucleotides, the CDR3 is TGTGCCAGCAGTTTTGTTGGCCAGAACACTGAAGCTTTCTTT.

The sample holds many counts of this clone. This chain uses TRBV5-1 with TRBJ2-2; D gene uncertain. The germline CDR1 and CDR2 sequences are SGHRS and YFSETQ. The CDR3 sequence is 15 residues long. Trimming shortened V by 0 bases and J by 6 bases, and 12 bases separated the two germline ends. CDR3 residues: CASSLALVESGELFF. The CDR3 DNA reads as TGCGCCAGCAGCTTGGCTCTAGTGGAATCCGGGGAGCTGTTTTTT.

V is TRBV25-1 and J is TRBJ2-6; D ambiguous. This CDR3 has 15 residues. Germline assignment: CDR1 MGHDK and CDR2 SYGVNS. V lost 4 bases and J lost 0, with 7 bases in between. CDR3 bases: TGTGCCAGCAGTGGGCGGATCTCTGGGGCCAACGTCCTGACTTTC. Protein sequence: CASSGRISGANVLTF.

As to this clone: One end of the junction fails to match germline, which may point to a read error. Distinct nucleotide sequences in the sample also encode this CDR3. The V call is TRBV2, the J call TRBJ1-5; 10 bases agree with TRBD1. The CDR3 spans 16 residues. Germline CDR1 reads SNHLY; CDR2 reads FYNNEI. The CDR3 DNA is TGTGCTAGCAGCGGGCGGGACAGGGGTAGCAATCAGCCCCAGCATTTT. Protein sequence: CASSGRDRGSNQPQHF.

The chain carries TRBV5-1 and TRBJ2-3; 8 bases are shared with TRBD2. The germline CDR1 and CDR2 sequences are SGHRS and YFSETQ. V lost 0 bases and J lost 1; bases outside the gene matches: 1. The length of the CDR3 is 15 residues. The chain's CDR3 is CASSLEAGGTDTQYF. DNA for the CDR3: TGCGCCAGCAGCTTGGAAGCGGGAGGCACAGATACGCAGTATTTT.

This rearrangement joins TRBV28 to TRBJ2-1; 10 bases map to TRBD1. Germline loops: CDR1 MDHEN, CDR2 SYDVKM. V shed 2 bases, J shed 8 bases, and the junction held 9 bases outside the gene matches. This CDR3 comprises 16 residues. CDR3 sequence: CASSLQRGQGQYEQFF. The DNA for the CDR3 is TGTGCCAGCAGTTTACAACGGGGACAGGGGCAATATGAGCAGTTCTTC.

V is TRBV30 and J is TRBJ2-7; TRBD1 matches at 7 bases. The CDR3 length is 12 residues. Per germline, CDR1 GTSNPN and CDR2 SVGIG (reference sequence). V dropped 4 bases and J dropped 3; count of bases not matched to a gene: 3. This CDR3 is CAWNRDSYEQYF. CDR3 DNA sequence: TGTGCCTGGAACCGGGACAGCTACGAGCAGTACTTC. Filled out from reference TRBV30 and TRBJ2-7, the complete variable domain reads SQTIHQWPATLVQPVGSPLSLECTVEGTSNPNLYWYRQAAGRGLQLLFYSVGIGQISSEVPQNLSASRPQDRQFILSSKKLLLSDSGFYLCAWNRDSYEQYFGPGTRLTVT.